The 30 T cell receptor beta chains presented below share a single source sample, sequenced in a study of cytomegalovirus exposure and HLA in healthy donors (TCRdb year 2017). The library was made by the immunoSEQ multiplex PCR assay. A mixture of 60 forward primers for TCR Vbeta segments and 13 reverse primers for TCR Jbeta segments was used in the multiplex PCR. TCRdb took over this immuneACCESS table, retaining in-frame rearrangements with V and J assigned. Such tables are incomplete; in checked studies, under half of the missing clones stem from an unresolved V gene, and the remainder is unexplained. This sample comprises about 80,000 clones, approximately 61% of them detected only once. Clones ranked in the top ten supply under 7.5% of the sample. Sequencing was performed on PBMCs. The receptor set was obtained from a woman aged 45 to 65 in good health and CMV-seropositive.

The chain links TRBV5-1 to TRBJ1-4; 7 bases line up with TRBD1. The ends lost 4 bases at V and 4 bases at J; junction bases unmatched: 10. This CDR3 region has 16 residues. Germline CDR1 is SGHRS and CDR2 is YFSETQ. The CDR3 coding sequence is TGCGCCAGCAGCCAAATTTCGACAGGGTTTAATGAAAAACTGTTTTTT. It specifies CASSQISTGFNEKLFF.

This clone has just a few counts. This rearrangement joins TRBV6-5 to TRBJ1-6, with TRBD1 matching over 7 bases. CDR3 length equals 16 residues. Germline V gene sequence: CDR1 MNHEY, CDR2 SVGAGI. Trimming cost V 0 bases and J 8 bases; bases outside gene matches: 7. For the CDR3, the DNA is TGTGCCAGCAGTTACTCAGGACAGGAGGGGGATTCACCCCTCCACTTT. This gives the protein CASSYSGQEGDSPLHF.

The gene calls are TRBV4-1 and TRBJ1-5; D gene unclear. The CDR3 runs 15 residues. CDR1 and CDR2 from the germline V gene are MGHRA and YSYEKL. With 1 base removed from V and 2 bases from J, the gap between germline ends came to 9 bases. The CDR3 protein is CASSQGREGNQPQHF. DNA for the CDR3: TGCGCCAGCAGCCAAGGGAGGGAAGGCAATCAGCCCCAGCATTTT.

The CDR3 is CASSRGQGAPGKTQYF. In DNA form, the CDR3 reads TGTGCCAGCAGCAGGGGACAGGGGGCGCCTGGGAAGACCCAGTACTTC. V is TRBV21-1 and J is TRBJ2-5; the listed D gene, TRBD1, was not tested against the DNA. TRBV21-1 is classified as a pseudogene. There are 16 residues in the CDR3.

The rearrangement joins TRBV5-4 to TRBJ2-5; 12 nucleotides line up with TRBD2. The V gene's germline CDR1 is SGHNT and CDR2 YYREEE (reference sequence). CDR3 length: 15 amino acids. Trimming took 3 bases from V and 4 from J; bases not matched to a gene: 4. CDR3 protein: CASSSLAGGGETQYF. The CDR3 DNA is TGTGCCAGCAGCTCCCTAGCGGGGGGGGGAGAGACCCAGTACTTC.

The rearrangement links TRBV5-1 to TRBJ1-3, with no clear D. CDR1 and CDR2 (germline): SGHRS, YFSETQ. The CDR3 covers 17 residues. V was trimmed by 0 bases and J by 0 bases, leaving 13 bases between them. DNA for the CDR3: TGCGCCAGCAGCTTGGCTCCCATGGGCCTCTCTGGAAACACCATATATTTT. Encoded protein: CASSLAPMGLSGNTIYF.

V gene TRBV7-2 combines with J gene TRBJ1-2; TRBD1 might be the D (5 bases). The germline V gene has CDR1 SGHTA and CDR2 FQGNSA. V lost 5 bases to trimming and J lost 4 bases, with 11 bases between them. CDR3 length: 13 residues. Written as DNA, the CDR3 is TGTGCCAGCAGCCCGGGACTTTCCTATGGCTACACCTTC. It yields the protein CASSPGLSYGYTF.

In this sample, this clone turned up a few times. Other DNA sequences in this specimen translate into the identical CDR3. This chain links TRBV30 with TRBJ1-6; D gene ambiguous. This CDR3 is built from 13 residues. Germline V lookup: CDR1 GTSNPN, CDR2 SVGIG (reference sequence). Trimming took 0 bases from V and 7 from J, leaving 7 bases between them. CDR3 DNA: TGTGCCTGGAGTGTACGGGGAAATTCACCCCTCCACTTT. Translating gives CAWSVRGNSPLHF.

In this sample, this clone turned up a few times. The chain recombines TRBV13 with TRBJ2-5; maybe TRBD1 (5 bases). The CDR3 runs to 14 residues. Per the germline V gene, CDR1 is PRHDT and CDR2 is FYEKMQ (reference sequence). V was clipped by 1 base and J by 4 bases, with 10 bases between them. CDR3 sequence: CASSLEGISETQYF. CDR3 DNA sequence: TGTGCCAGCAGCTTAGAGGGGATATCAGAGACCCAGTACTTC.

V usage is TRBV7-9 and J usage is TRBJ1-2, with D perhaps TRBD1 (5 bases). The CDR3 contains 14 residues. Trimming stripped 0 bases from V and 8 bases from J, with 13 bases between. Germline-derived CDR1 and CDR2 are SEHNR and FQNEAQ (reference sequence). CDR3 nucleotide sequence: TGTGCCAGCAGCTTAGCGGACACAAGACGGGGCTACACCTTC. Translation: CASSLADTRRGYTF.

V usage is TRBV19 and J usage is TRBJ2-3; D is perhaps TRBD2 (7 bases). Germline CDR1 reads LNHDA; CDR2 reads SQIVND (reference sequence). The CDR3 is 14 amino acids. Trimming cost V 7 bases and J 0 bases, with 11 bases left between them. CDR3 DNA sequence: TGTGCCAGTACCGGGGGGCTCAGCACAGATACGCAGTATTTT. It yields the protein CASTGGLSTDTQYF.

This clone was seen a single time. CDR3 nucleotide sequence: TGTGCCAGCAGCCCCACCGCAGGCAACTATGGCTACACCTTC. Its protein product is CASSPTAGNYGYTF. The rearrangement joins TRBV7-3 to TRBJ1-2, with D uncertain. The CDR3 totals 14 residues. From germline, CDR1 is SGHTA and CDR2 FQGTGA. The V end was cut by 5 bases, the J end by 2 bases, with 12 bases between.

CDR3 region: CASSEQGSGTEAFF. The CDR3 DNA follows: TGTGCCAGCAGCGAGCAGGGGAGTGGAACTGAAGCTTTCTTT. V and J are TRBV27 and TRBJ1-1; tentative D call: TRBD1 (6 bases). This CDR3 contains 14 residues. The germline V gene has CDR1 MNHEY and CDR2 SMNVEV (reference sequence). V was clipped by 6 bases and J by 5 bases, with 16 bases between them.

In this sample, this clone turned up once. J is TRBJ2-7 and V is TRBV14; the match to TRBD2 covers 7 bases. The CDR3 length is 16 residues. The V gene's germline CDR1 is SGHDN and CDR2 FVKESK. V was pared by 2 bases and J by 4 bases, with 11 bases of the junction left unmatched. CDR3: CASSQPTSSSPYEQYV. Written as DNA, the CDR3 is TGTGCCAGCAGCCAACCGACTAGCTCCTCTCCTTACGAGCAGTACGTC.

CDR3 in amino acids: CASSTPRAAGLSGYTF. The CDR3 coding sequence is TGTGCCAGTAGTACCCCCCGGGCGGCAGGACTGAGTGGCTACACCTTC. V gene TRBV19 combines with J gene TRBJ1-2; D call uncertain. The CDR3 totals 16 residues. The V end was cut by 4 bases, the J end by 7 bases, with 22 bases between. Germline values: CDR1 LNHDA, CDR2 SQIVND (reference sequence).

This clone was seen only a few times. The V gene is TRBV7-6, the J gene TRBJ2-2; no reliable D call. Germline values: CDR1 SGHVS, CDR2 FNYEAQ. Between the trimmed V and J ends, which lost 5 bases and 6 bases, there was a span of 13 bases. The CDR3 is made up of 14 amino acids. In DNA form, the CDR3 reads TGTGCCAGCAGCCTTACGCCTATCTCCGGGGAGCTGTTTTTT. The encoded protein is CASSLTPISGELFF.

This chain links TRBV6-1 with TRBJ1-6; the match to TRBD1 covers 7 bases. The germline CDR1 and CDR2 sequences are MNHNS and SASEGT. The junction had 6 bases not matched to a gene; V was cut back by 3 bases and J by 7 bases. The CDR3 consists of 15 residues. CDR3 DNA sequence: TGTGCCAGCAGTGAGACAGGGTTCGAGAATTCACCCCTCCACTTT. It specifies CASSETGFENSPLHF.

V and J are TRBV6-5 and TRBJ1-6; D is unclear. The CDR3 totals 15 residues. V was cut by 3 bases and J by 0 bases, with 6 bases left in between. CDR1 MNHEY and CDR2 SVGAGI come from the germline V gene. CDR3 in DNA: TGTGCCAGCAGTTATCAGTCCTCCTATAATTCACCCCTCCACTTT. Residues: CASSYQSSYNSPLHF.

The rearrangement links TRBV7-9 to TRBJ2-3; D remains ambiguous. CDR1 is SEHNR, CDR2 FQNEAQ, per germline (reference sequence). Deletions cut 6 bases from V and 3 bases from J, with 13 bases between. This CDR3 spans 14 amino acids. CDR3 nucleotides: TGTGCCAGCAGTGACTTGTCTTGGACAGATACGCAGTATTTT. It specifies CASSDLSWTDTQYF.

The V and J genes are TRBV5-1 and TRBJ2-4, with TRBD1 as a possible D gene (8 bases). Trimming cost V 3 bases and J 8 bases, with 18 bases left between them. CDR1 SGHRS and CDR2 YFSETQ come from the germline V gene. The CDR3 is 15 residues long. CDR3 in DNA: TGCGCCAGCAGCTCTATGACAGGGGAGGGCGACATTCAGTACTTC. Translated, it gives CASSSMTGEGDIQYF.

The chain uses TRBV5-1 and TRBJ2-5; D is uncertain. Between the trimmed V and J ends, which lost 3 bases and 3 bases, there was a span of 15 bases. CDR1 is SGHRS, CDR2 YFSETQ, per germline. The CDR3 has 15 amino acids. The chain's CDR3 is CASSSSAYSKETQYF. The CDR3 DNA reads TGCGCCAGCAGCTCATCAGCGTATTCTAAAGAGACCCAGTACTTC.

V gene TRBV29-1 combines with J gene TRBJ1-1; possibly TRBD1 for D (5 bases). V lost 4 bases to trimming and J lost 3 bases, with 15 bases between them. This CDR3 spans 14 amino acids. Germline CDR1 is SQVTM and CDR2 is ANQGSEA. The CDR3 DNA reads TGCAGCGTTGGGGGGGGAAAGGGGTACACTGAAGCTTTCTTT. Translated, it gives CSVGGGKGYTEAFF.

The rearrangement joins TRBV13 to TRBJ2-7; 10 bases line up with TRBD2. V was pared by 5 bases and J by 3 bases, with 4 bases of the junction left unmatched. Germline V gives CDR1 PRHDT, CDR2 FYEKMQ (reference sequence). The CDR3 sequence is 14 residues long. Written as DNA, the CDR3 is TGTGCCAGCAGCCCCGCTAGCGGGGGCTACGAGCAGTACTTC. Translating gives CASSPASGGYEQYF.

The chain is built from TRBV29-1 and TRBJ1-6; D perhaps matches TRBD1 (6 bases). CDR3 length: 14 amino acids. V lost 6 bases to trimming and J lost 0 bases, with 9 bases between them. From germline, CDR1 is SQVTM and CDR2 ANQGSEA. This CDR3 is CSVKTGSYNSPLHF. The CDR3 DNA is TGCAGCGTAAAGACAGGCTCCTATAATTCACCCCTCCACTTT.

This clone has a handful of counts. This sequence joins TRBV21-1 and TRBJ2-4; the table names TRBD2, a call not compared with the DNA. TRBV21-1 is a known pseudogene. The CDR3 totals 17 residues. The CDR3 region is CASSKPAYSGGGNIQYF. In nucleotides, the CDR3 is TGTGCCAGCAGCAAACCTGCGTATAGCGGGGGGGGAAACATTCAGTACTTC.

CDR3 nucleotide sequence: TGTGCCAGCAGATTAGGGACTTACCAAGAGACCCAGTACTTC. It codes for CASRLGTYQETQYF. J is TRBJ2-5 and V is TRBV6-5; D is perhaps TRBD2 (6 bases). The CDR3 consists of 14 residues. Germline lookup yields CDR1 MNHEY and CDR2 SVGAGI. The V end lost 6 bases, the J end lost 0 bases, and 11 bases lay between the germline ends.

This rearrangement joins TRBV6-5 to TRBJ2-5; 9 bases align to TRBD1. The CDR3 contains 14 residues. The germline V gene has CDR1 MNHEY and CDR2 SVGAGI. Losses at the gene ends were 6 bases for V and 5 bases for J; bases not matched to a gene: 7. Here the CDR3 reads CASSQDRGGETQYF. The CDR3 bases are TGTGCCAGCAGCCAGGACAGGGGAGGGGAGACCCAGTACTTC.

This chain connects TRBV9 to TRBJ1-2; TRBD1 matches at 8 bases. CDR3 length equals 16 residues. Per germline, CDR1 SGDLS and CDR2 YYNGEE. V was clipped by 0 bases and J by 6 bases; unmatched bases: 10. Here the CDR3 DNA reads TGTGCCAGCAGCGTAGGGGACAGGCCTAATTATAATGGCTACACCTTC. Its protein product is CASSVGDRPNYNGYTF.

The rearrangement uses TRBV5-1 and TRBJ2-3; weak D call: TRBD2 (7 bases). The CDR3 covers 15 residues. The V gene's germline CDR1 is SGHRS and CDR2 YFSETQ. Trimming stripped 1 base from V and 6 bases from J, with 15 bases between. DNA of the CDR3: TGCGCCAGCAGCTTGCGCGCCGAGGGGGGGGATACGCAGTATTTT. It translates to CASSLRAEGGDTQYF.

This clone was detected a few times. The chain joins TRBV6-5 to TRBJ2-2, with TRBD1 matching 8 bases. This CDR3 region has 15 residues. Germline CDR1 is MNHEY and CDR2 is SVGAGI. J lost 6 bases, V lost 4 bases, and 7 bases had no gene match. The CDR3 is CASSSLAGGPGELFF. The CDR3 DNA reads TGTGCCAGCAGTTCCCTCGCAGGGGGCCCCGGGGAGCTGTTTTTT.